The 26 T cell receptor beta chains given below trace back to one sample, sequenced in a study of blood T cell repertoires in COVID-19. The method was immunoSEQ multiplex PCR; TCRdb's version includes in-frame clones alone and lacks a portion of them. The table has approximately 300,000 clones, 90% seen once. The sequenced sample consisted of peripheral blood. All receptors come from a woman aged 25-40 years with COVID-19, enrolled during active disease.

For this clone: The same CDR3 also results from other DNA sequences found in this sample. V usage is TRBV6-4 and J usage is TRBJ2-3; 7 bases map to TRBD1. Germline V gene data show CDR1 as MRHNA and CDR2 as SNTAGT. The CDR3 runs 14 residues. The V gene end was trimmed by 0 bases and the J gene end by 4 bases; junction bases not matched to a gene: 1. The CDR3 protein is CASSDSQGADTQYF. CDR3 coding DNA: TGTGCCAGCAGTGACTCCCAGGGGGCAGATACGCAGTATTTT.

The chain carries TRBV19 and TRBJ1-5; D perhaps matches TRBD1 (5 bases). The V end lost 4 bases, the J end lost 5 bases, and 9 bases lay between the germline ends. Germline values: CDR1 LNHDA, CDR2 SQIVND (reference sequence). This CDR3 has 13 residues. CDR3 nucleotide sequence: TGTGCCAGTAGTACAGGGAGGGATCAGCCCCAGCATTTT. This encodes CASSTGRDQPQHF.

The chain employs TRBV5-4 and TRBJ2-6; D is possibly TRBD2 (5 bases). CDR1 and CDR2 (germline): SGHNT, YYREEE (reference sequence). The CDR3 runs to 17 residues. V lost 3 bases and J lost 4, with 17 bases in between. The CDR3 protein is CASSSERKTAGANVLTF. The DNA of the CDR3 is TGTGCCAGCAGCTCAGAGCGGAAGACGGCCGGGGCCAACGTCCTGACTTTC. Full variable domain (remainder filled in from reference TRBV5-4 and TRBJ2-6): ETGVTQSPTHLIKTRGQQVTLRCSSQSGHNTVSWYQQALGQGPQFIFQYYREEENGRGNFPPRFSGLQFPNYSSELNVNALELDDSALYLCASSSERKTAGANVLTFGAGSRLTVL.

This clone was picked up one time. This rearrangement joins TRBV6-6 to TRBJ2-2, with TRBD2 matching 9 bases. The CDR3 is made up of 13 amino acids. V lost 8 bases and J lost 2; bases outside the gene matches: 0. Germline V gene lookup returns CDR1 MNHNY and CDR2 SVGAGI (reference sequence). The DNA of the CDR3 is TGTGCCAGCGGGACTAGCAACACCGGGGAGCTGTTTTTT. It is translated as CASGTSNTGELFF.

The chain links TRBV27 to TRBJ2-3; 8 nucleotides match TRBD1. The J segment lost 1 base and the V segment lost 6 bases, leaving 3 bases of the junction unmatched. CDR1 and CDR2 (germline): MNHEY, SMNVEV (reference sequence). The CDR3 loop spans 14 amino acids. The DNA for the CDR3 is TGTGCCAGCAGACCACAGGGGGGCACAGATACGCAGTATTTT. As protein: CASRPQGGTDTQYF.

The chain's CDR3 is CASSPGTGYEQYF. CDR3 bases: TGTGCCAGCAGCCCTGGGACAGGCTACGAGCAGTACTTC. This chain joins TRBV11-2 and TRBJ2-7; 8 positions agree with TRBD1. CDR3 length: 13 amino acids. Germline V gene sequence: CDR1 SGHAT, CDR2 FQNNGV. Trimming removed 5 bases from V and 3 bases from J; junction bases left unmatched: 3.

CDR3 bases: TGTGCCAGTAGCCTCGGGACTGTACTCTCCTACGAGCAGTACTTC. It encodes CASSLGTVLSYEQYF. The chain carries TRBV19 and TRBJ2-7; a possible D gene is TRBD2 (6 bases). V was trimmed by 6 bases and J by 0 bases, leaving 15 bases between them. Germline CDR1 reads LNHDA; CDR2 reads SQIVND (reference sequence). The CDR3 spans 15 residues.

V gene TRBV9 combines with J gene TRBJ2-2; a possible D gene is TRBD2 (6 bases). Trimming removed 2 bases from V and 2 bases from J, with 10 bases in between. Germline CDR1 reads SGDLS; CDR2 reads YYNGEE. The CDR3 loop spans 15 amino acids. The CDR3 DNA sequence: TGTGCCAGCAGCGTTCAGCGGGTTAACACCGGGGAGCTGTTTTTT. It encodes CASSVQRVNTGELFF.

V is TRBV6-5 and J is TRBJ2-7; 10 bases map to TRBD2. The CDR3 totals 13 residues. Germline V gene data show CDR1 as MNHEY and CDR2 as SVGAGI. V lost 8 bases and J lost 3; bases outside the gene matches: 4. The DNA of the CDR3 is TGTGCCAGCTCCCGGACTAGCGGCTACGAGCAGTACTTC. This sequence encodes CASSRTSGYEQYF.

The CDR3 loop reads CASSNGRVPYNEQFF. CDR3 coding DNA: TGTGCCAGCAGTAACGGGAGGGTCCCCTACAATGAGCAGTTCTTC. V gene TRBV28 combines with J gene TRBJ2-1; 8 bases align to TRBD2. Germline V gene sequence: CDR1 MDHEN, CDR2 SYDVKM. The CDR3 length is 15 residues. V lost 5 bases, J lost 2 bases, and 5 bases stayed unmatched.

Remarks on this clone: The sample carries other DNA sequences with the same CDR3. V and J are TRBV12-3 or TRBV12-4 and TRBJ2-7; D is undetermined. This CDR3 spans 11 amino acids. The V and J ends lost 4 bases and 2 bases respectively, with 3 bases between them. CDR3 sequence reads: CASSSTYEQYF. CDR3 bases: TGTGCCAGCAGTTCCACCTACGAGCAGTACTTC.

The chain links TRBV6-5 to TRBJ2-1, with D uncertain. There are 13 residues in the CDR3. Germline V CDR1 and CDR2: MNHEY, SVGAGI. Trimming took off 7 bases at V and 4 bases at J, with 11 bases between the two ends. CDR3 in DNA: TGTGCCAGCACCCAGTCCGTATACAATGAGCAGTTCTTC. Translation gives CASTQSVYNEQFF.

The chain is built from TRBV14 and TRBJ2-3, with D possibly TRBD2 on 6 matching bases. The germline V gene encodes CDR1 SGHDN and CDR2 FVKESK. The CDR3 consists of 15 residues. Trimming shortened V by 3 bases and J by 11 bases, and 21 bases separated the two germline ends. CDR3 DNA: TGTGCCAGCAGCCAGGTGGGACTCCCGGGGAACGGGCAGTATTTT. It specifies CASSQVGLPGNGQYF.

The chain recombines TRBV5-1 with TRBJ1-3; 8 bases align to TRBD1. Germline V gives CDR1 SGHRS, CDR2 YFSETQ. The CDR3 extends over 13 amino acids. J was trimmed by 2 bases and V by 6 bases; bases with no gene match: 1. The CDR3 sequence is CASTGGAGNTIYF. In DNA, the CDR3 is TGCGCCAGCACAGGGGGCGCTGGAAACACCATATATTTT.

The chain links TRBV11-2 to TRBJ1-3; D gene uncertain. The germline CDR1 and CDR2 sequences are SGHAT and FQNNGV. The germline V and J ends were trimmed by 7 bases and 3 bases, with 10 bases remaining between them. The CDR3 consists of 13 residues. CDR3: CASTLEGGNTIYF. The DNA for the CDR3 is TGTGCCAGCACCTTGGAGGGTGGAAACACCATATATTTT.

This chain connects TRBV4-1 to TRBJ2-7, with 8 positions matching TRBD2. The CDR3 length is 15 residues. V was pared by 2 bases and J by 3 bases, with 6 bases of the junction left unmatched. The germline gives CDR1 MGHRA, CDR2 YSYEKL. The CDR3 sequence is CASSQTVLAGYEQYF. As DNA, the CDR3 is TGCGCCAGCAGCCAAACGGTGCTAGCGGGCTACGAGCAGTACTTC.

This sequence joins TRBV9 and TRBJ1-3, with D uncertain. The V gene's germline CDR1 is SGDLS and CDR2 YYNGEE. CDR3 length: 15 amino acids. V lost 0 bases and J 3 bases, leaving 10 bases between the germline ends. The CDR3 nucleotides are TGTGCCAGCAGCGTAGCTTCGGGGTTTGGAAACACCATATATTTT. Its translation is CASSVASGFGNTIYF. Together with reference TRBV9 and TRBJ1-3, the CDR3 gives the full variable domain: DSGVTQTPKHLITATGQRVTLRCSPRSGDLSVYWYQQSLDQGLQFLIQYYNGEERAKGNILERFSAQQFPDLHSELNLSSLELGDSALYFCASSVASGFGNTIYFGEGSWLTVV.

This chain's CDR3 is CASSPDSTGRYSPLHF. CDR3 sequence (DNA): TGCGCCAGCAGCCCGGACTCGACAGGGAGGTATTCACCCCTCCACTTT. The J gene is TRBJ1-6, the V gene TRBV4-3, with 7 bases lining up with TRBD1. CDR3 length: 16 residues. Germline CDR1 reads LGHNA; CDR2 reads YSLEER. J lost 8 bases, V lost 4 bases, and 11 bases had no gene match.

This clone occurred once. The J gene is TRBJ2-1, the V gene TRBV7-6; D is unresolved. V lost 5 bases, J lost 10 bases, and 15 bases lay in between. The CDR3 extends over 13 amino acids. CDR1 and CDR2 (germline): SGHVS, FNYEAQ. This CDR3 is CASSLLLVSEQFF. The DNA of the CDR3 is TGTGCCAGCAGCCTCTTGCTAGTGAGCGAGCAGTTCTTC.

The chain employs TRBV18 and TRBJ2-1; 7 nucleotides align to TRBD1. V dropped 6 bases and J dropped 2; count of bases not matched to a gene: 10. Germline assignment: CDR1 KGHSH and CDR2 LQKENI. This CDR3 region has 16 residues. DNA for the CDR3: TGTGCCAGCTCCCAACTCCCCGGGACAGCCTACAATGAGCAGTTCTTC. Its protein is CASSQLPGTAYNEQFF.

The V gene is TRBV5-6, the J gene TRBJ2-7; 7 positions agree with TRBD2. CDR3 length equals 14 residues. Germline CDR1 and CDR2: SGHDT and YYEEEE. Trimming took 0 bases from V and 3 from J; bases not matched to a gene: 3. The CDR3, as DNA: TGTGCCAGCAGCTTGGTAATAGCGGGCTACGAGCAGTACTTC. Translated: CASSLVIAGYEQYF. Full variable domain (remainder filled in from reference TRBV5-6 and TRBJ2-7): DAGVTQSPTHLIKTRGQQVTLRCSPKSGHDTVSWYQQALGQGPQFIFQYYEEEERQRGNFPDRFSGHQFPNYSSELNVNALLLGDSALYLCASSLVIAGYEQYFGPGTRLTVT.

This chain connects TRBV5-1 to TRBJ2-1; the match to TRBD2 covers 8 bases. Germline-derived CDR1 and CDR2 are SGHRS and YFSETQ. Losses at the gene ends were 2 bases for V and 4 bases for J; bases not matched to a gene: 5. The CDR3 extends over 15 amino acids. CDR3 in DNA: TGCGCCAGCAGCTTTGGACTAGCTGAATACAATGAGCAGTTCTTC. Translating gives CASSFGLAEYNEQFF.

The rearrangement links TRBV19 to TRBJ2-3; tentatively, D is TRBD2 (5 bases). The CDR3 contains 12 residues. In germline, CDR1 is LNHDA, CDR2 SQIVND (reference sequence). Trimming left V 6 bases short and J 6 bases short, with 10 bases between. CDR3 amino acids: CASRQTIDTQYF. CDR3 bases: TGTGCCAGTAGACAGACTATCGATACGCAGTATTTT. Full variable domain (rest looked up from reference TRBV19 and TRBJ2-3): DGGITQSPKYLFRKEGQNVTLSCEQNLNHDAMYWYRQDPGQGLRLIYYSQIVNDFQKGDIAEGYSVSREKKESFPLTVTSAQKNPTAFYLCASRQTIDTQYFGPGTRLTVL.

The V call is TRBV6-5, the J call TRBJ1-1; D is undetermined. The CDR3 spans 13 residues. CDR1 MNHEY and CDR2 SVGAGI come from the germline V gene. Deletions cut 4 bases from V and 1 base from J, with 7 bases between. The CDR3 DNA reads as TGTGCCAGCAGTTCACGGGAGAACACTGAAGCTTTCTTT. Translation: CASSSRENTEAFF.

CDR3 sequence: CASSLESSGKGQRETQYF. CDR3 nucleotides: TGTGCCAGCAGCTTAGAGTCTAGCGGGAAGGGGCAGCGGGAGACCCAGTACTTC. The rearrangement joins TRBV7-9 to TRBJ2-5; 9 bases map to TRBD2. Trimming took 1 base from V and 5 from J; bases not matched to a gene: 14. In germline, CDR1 is SEHNR, CDR2 FQNEAQ (reference sequence). The CDR3 totals 18 residues.

V gene TRBV29-1 combines with J gene TRBJ2-7; 10 bases align to TRBD1. CDR1 SQVTM and CDR2 ANQGSEA come from the germline V gene. The ends lost 6 bases at V and 1 base at J; junction bases unmatched: 3. The CDR3 loop spans 13 amino acids. DNA of the CDR3: TGCAGCGTGCCGGGACAGGGGTCCTACGAGCAGTACTTC. It yields the protein CSVPGQGSYEQYF.